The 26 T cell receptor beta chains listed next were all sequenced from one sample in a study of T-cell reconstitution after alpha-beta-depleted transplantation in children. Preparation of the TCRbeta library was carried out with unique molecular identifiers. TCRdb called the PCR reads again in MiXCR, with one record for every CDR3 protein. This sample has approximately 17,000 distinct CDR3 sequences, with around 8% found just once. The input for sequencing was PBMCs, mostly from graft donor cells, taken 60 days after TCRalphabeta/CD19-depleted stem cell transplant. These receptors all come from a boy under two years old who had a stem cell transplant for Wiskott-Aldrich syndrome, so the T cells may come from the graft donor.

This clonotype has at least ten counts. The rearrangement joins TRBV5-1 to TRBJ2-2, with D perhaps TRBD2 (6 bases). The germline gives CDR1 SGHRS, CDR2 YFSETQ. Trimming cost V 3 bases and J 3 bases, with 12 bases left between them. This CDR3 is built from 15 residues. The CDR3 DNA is TGCGCCAGCAGCTCGGGACTTGGTGACACCGGGGAGCTGTTTTTT. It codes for CASSSGLGDTGELFF.

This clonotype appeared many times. This CDR3 reads CSAGRGNYGYTF. The CDR3 DNA follows: TGCAGTGCAGGTCGGGGAAACTATGGCTACACCTTC. The chain employs TRBV20-1 and TRBJ1-2; D remains ambiguous. Trimming stripped 6 bases from V and 2 bases from J, with 10 bases between. Germline V gene data show CDR1 as DFQATT and CDR2 as SNEGSKA (reference sequence). CDR3 length equals 12 residues.

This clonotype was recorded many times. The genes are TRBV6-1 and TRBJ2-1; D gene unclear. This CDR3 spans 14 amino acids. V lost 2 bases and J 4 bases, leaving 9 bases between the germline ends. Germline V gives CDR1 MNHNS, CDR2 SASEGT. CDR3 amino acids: CASSERAGYNEQFF. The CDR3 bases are TGTGCCAGCAGTGAACGGGCAGGTTACAATGAGCAGTTCTTC.

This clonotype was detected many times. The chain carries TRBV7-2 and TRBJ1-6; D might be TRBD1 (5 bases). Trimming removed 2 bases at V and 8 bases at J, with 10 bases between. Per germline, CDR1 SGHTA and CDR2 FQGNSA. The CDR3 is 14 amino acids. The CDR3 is CASSLRGFDSPLHF. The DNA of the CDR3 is TGTGCCAGCAGCTTAAGGGGTTTTGATTCACCCCTCCACTTT.

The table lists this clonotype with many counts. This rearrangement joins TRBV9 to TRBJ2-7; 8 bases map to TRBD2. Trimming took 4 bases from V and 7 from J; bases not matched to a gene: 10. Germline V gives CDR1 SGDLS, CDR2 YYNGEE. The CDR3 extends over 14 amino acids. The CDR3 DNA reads TGTGCCAGCAGCCCCCCGGGACTAGGGGATGAGCAGTACTTC. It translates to CASSPPGLGDEQYF.

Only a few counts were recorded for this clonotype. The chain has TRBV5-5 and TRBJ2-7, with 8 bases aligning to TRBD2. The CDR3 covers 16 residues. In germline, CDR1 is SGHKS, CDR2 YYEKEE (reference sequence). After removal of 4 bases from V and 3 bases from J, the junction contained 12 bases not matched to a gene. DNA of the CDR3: TGTGCCAGCAGCCCGGCGGGGACTAGACTATTCTACGAGCAGTACTTC. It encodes CASSPAGTRLFYEQYF.

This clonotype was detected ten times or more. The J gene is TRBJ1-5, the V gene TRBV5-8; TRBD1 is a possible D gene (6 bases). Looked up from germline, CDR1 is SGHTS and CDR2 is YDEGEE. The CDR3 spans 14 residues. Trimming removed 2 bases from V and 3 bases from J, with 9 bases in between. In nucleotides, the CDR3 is TGTGCCAGCAGCTTTCCGGGACACAATCAGCCCCAGCATTTT. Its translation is CASSFPGHNQPQHF.

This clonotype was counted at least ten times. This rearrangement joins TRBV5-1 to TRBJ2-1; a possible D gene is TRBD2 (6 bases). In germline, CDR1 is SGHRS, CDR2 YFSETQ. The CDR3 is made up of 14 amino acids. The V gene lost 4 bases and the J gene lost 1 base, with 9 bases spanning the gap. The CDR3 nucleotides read TGCGCCAGCAGCACGGGACTGTCCTACAATGAGCAGTTCTTC. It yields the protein CASSTGLSYNEQFF.

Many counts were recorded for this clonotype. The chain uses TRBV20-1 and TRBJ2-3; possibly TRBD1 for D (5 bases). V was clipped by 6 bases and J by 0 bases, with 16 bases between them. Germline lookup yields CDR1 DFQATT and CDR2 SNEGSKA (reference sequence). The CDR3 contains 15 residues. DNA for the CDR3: TGCAGTGCCCCTCCCGAGACAGCTAGCACAGATACGCAGTATTTT. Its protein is CSAPPETASTDTQYF.

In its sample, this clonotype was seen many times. For the CDR3, the DNA is TGTGCCTGGAGTAACCCTTACAGGGGGCGTTCTGGGGCCAACGTCCTGACTTTC. This translates into CAWSNPYRGRSGANVLTF. The genes are TRBV30 and TRBJ2-6; TRBD1 agrees at 9 bases. Germline CDR1 reads GTSNPN; CDR2 reads SVGIG (reference sequence). The V gene end was trimmed by 2 bases and the J gene end by 1 base; junction bases not matched to a gene: 9. The CDR3 consists of 18 residues.

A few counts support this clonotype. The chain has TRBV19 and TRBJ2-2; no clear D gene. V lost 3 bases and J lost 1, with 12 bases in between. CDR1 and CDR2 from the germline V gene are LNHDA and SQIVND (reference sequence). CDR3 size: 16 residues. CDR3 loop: CASSIGYYVNTGELFF. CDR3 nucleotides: TGTGCCAGTAGTATCGGATACTACGTGAACACCGGGGAGCTGTTTTTT.

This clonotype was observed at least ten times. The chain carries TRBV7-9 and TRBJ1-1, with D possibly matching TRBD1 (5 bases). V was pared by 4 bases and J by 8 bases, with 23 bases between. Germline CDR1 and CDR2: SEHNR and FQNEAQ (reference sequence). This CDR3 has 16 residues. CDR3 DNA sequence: TGTGCCAGCAGCTCGACCGGCGGCAAACAGGACGAAGAAGCTTTCTTT. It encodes CASSSTGGKQDEEAFF.

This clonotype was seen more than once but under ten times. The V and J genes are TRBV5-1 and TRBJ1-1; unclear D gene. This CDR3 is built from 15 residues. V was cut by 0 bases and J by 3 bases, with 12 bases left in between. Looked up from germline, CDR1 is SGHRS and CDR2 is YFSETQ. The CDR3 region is CASSLVVGADTEAFF. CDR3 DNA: TGCGCCAGCAGCTTGGTTGTAGGAGCGGACACTGAAGCTTTCTTT. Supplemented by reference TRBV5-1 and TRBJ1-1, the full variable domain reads KAGVTQTPRYLIKTRGQQVTLSCSPISGHRSVSWYQQTPGQGLQFLFEYFSETQRNKGNFPGRFSGRQFSNSRSEMNVSTLELGDSALYLCASSLVVGADTEAFFGQGTRLTVV.

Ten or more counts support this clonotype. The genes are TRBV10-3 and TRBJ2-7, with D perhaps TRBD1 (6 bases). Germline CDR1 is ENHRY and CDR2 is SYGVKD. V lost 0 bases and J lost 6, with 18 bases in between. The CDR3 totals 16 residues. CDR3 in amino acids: CAISESRRGSSGEQYF. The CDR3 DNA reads TGTGCCATCAGTGAGTCAAGAAGGGGGTCCTCGGGCGAGCAGTACTTC.

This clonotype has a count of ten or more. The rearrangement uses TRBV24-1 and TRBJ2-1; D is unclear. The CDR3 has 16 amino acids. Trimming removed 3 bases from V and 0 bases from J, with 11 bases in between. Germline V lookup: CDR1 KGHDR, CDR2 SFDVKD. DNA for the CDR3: TGTGCCACCAGTGATCAGGACGCGAGCTCCTACAATGAGCAGTTCTTC. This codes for CATSDQDASSYNEQFF.

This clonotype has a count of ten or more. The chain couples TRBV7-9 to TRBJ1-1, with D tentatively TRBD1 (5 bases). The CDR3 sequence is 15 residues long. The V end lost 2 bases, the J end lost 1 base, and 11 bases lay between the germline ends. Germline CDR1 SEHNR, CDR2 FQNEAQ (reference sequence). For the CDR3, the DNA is TGTGCCAGCAGCTTATCAGGGCGTGGGAACACTGAAGCTTTCTTT. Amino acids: CASSLSGRGNTEAFF.

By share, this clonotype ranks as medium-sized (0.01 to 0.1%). The CDR3 here is CASRAAWRDQPQHF. CDR3 sequence (DNA): TGTGCCAGCAGAGCAGCCTGGCGGGATCAGCCCCAGCATTTT. The chain links TRBV2 to TRBJ1-5; D call uncertain. The germline CDR1 and CDR2 sequences are SNHLY and FYNNEI. V lost 6 bases to trimming and J lost 5 bases, with 14 bases between them. The length of the CDR3 is 14 residues.

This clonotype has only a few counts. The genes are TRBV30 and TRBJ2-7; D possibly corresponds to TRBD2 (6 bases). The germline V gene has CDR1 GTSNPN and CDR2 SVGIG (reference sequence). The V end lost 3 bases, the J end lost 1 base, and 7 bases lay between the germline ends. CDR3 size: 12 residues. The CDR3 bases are TGTGCCTGGAGGGGACTTTCCTACGAGCAGTACTTC. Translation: CAWRGLSYEQYF.

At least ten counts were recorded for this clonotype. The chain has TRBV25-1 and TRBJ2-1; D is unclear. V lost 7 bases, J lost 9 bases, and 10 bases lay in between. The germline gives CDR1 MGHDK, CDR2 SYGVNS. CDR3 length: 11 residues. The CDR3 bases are TGTGCCAGCACTGGTCCCAGTGAGCAGTTCTTC. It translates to CASTGPSEQFF.

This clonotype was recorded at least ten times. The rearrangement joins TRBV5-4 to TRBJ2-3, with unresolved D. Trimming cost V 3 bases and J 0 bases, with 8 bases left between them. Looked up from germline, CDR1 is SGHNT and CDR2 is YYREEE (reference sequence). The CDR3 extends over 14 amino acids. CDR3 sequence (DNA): TGTGCCAGCAGCTCGGTATACAGCACAGATACGCAGTATTTT. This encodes CASSSVYSTDTQYF. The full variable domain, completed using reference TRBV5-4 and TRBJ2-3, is ETGVTQSPTHLIKTRGQQVTLRCSSQSGHNTVSWYQQALGQGPQFIFQYYREEENGRGNFPPRFSGLQFPNYSSELNVNALELDDSALYLCASSSVYSTDTQYFGPGTRLTVL.

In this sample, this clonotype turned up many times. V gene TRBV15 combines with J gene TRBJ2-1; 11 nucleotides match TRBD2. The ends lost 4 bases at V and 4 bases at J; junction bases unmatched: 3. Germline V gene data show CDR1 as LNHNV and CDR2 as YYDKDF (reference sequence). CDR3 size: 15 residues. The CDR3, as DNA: TGTGCCACCAGCACCGGGACTAGCGGATACAATGAGCAGTTCTTC. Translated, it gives CATSTGTSGYNEQFF.

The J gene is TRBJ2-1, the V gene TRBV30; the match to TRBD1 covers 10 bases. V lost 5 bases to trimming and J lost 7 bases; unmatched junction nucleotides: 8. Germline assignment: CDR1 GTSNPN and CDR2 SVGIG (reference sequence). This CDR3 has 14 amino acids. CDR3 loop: CAWDGTGVLNEQFF. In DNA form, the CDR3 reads TGTGCCTGGGACGGGACAGGGGTTTTGAATGAGCAGTTCTTC.

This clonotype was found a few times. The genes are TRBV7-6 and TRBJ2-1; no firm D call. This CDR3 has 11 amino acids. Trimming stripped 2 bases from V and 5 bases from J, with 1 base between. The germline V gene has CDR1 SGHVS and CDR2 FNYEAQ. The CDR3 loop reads CASSLNNEQFF. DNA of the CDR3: TGTGCCAGCAGCTTAAACAATGAGCAGTTCTTC. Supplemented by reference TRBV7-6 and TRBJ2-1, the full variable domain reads GAGVSQSPRYKVTKRGQDVALRCDPISGHVSLYWYRQALGQGPEFLTYFNYEAQQDKSGLPNDRFSAERPEGSISTLTIQRTEQRDSAMYRCASSLNNEQFFGPGTRLTVL.

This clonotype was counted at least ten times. The CDR3 protein is CASLRTGGDSPLHF. The CDR3 DNA sequence: TGTGCCAGCCTCAGGACCGGTGGGGATTCACCCCTCCACTTT. The chain links TRBV27 to TRBJ1-6; no firm D call. The CDR3 runs 14 residues. The V end was cut by 8 bases, the J end by 8 bases, with 16 bases between. Per the germline V gene, CDR1 is MNHEY and CDR2 is SMNVEV (reference sequence).

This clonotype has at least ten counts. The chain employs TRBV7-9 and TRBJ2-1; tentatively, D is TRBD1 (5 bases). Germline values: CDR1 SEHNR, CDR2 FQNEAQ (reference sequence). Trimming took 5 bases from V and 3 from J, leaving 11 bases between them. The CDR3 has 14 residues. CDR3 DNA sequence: TGTGCCAGCAGCAAAAGGGGCCTCTACAATGAGCAGTTCTTC. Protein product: CASSKRGLYNEQFF. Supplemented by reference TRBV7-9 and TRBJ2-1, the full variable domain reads DTGVSQNPRHKITKRGQNVTFRCDPISEHNRLYWYRQTLGQGPEFLTYFQNEAQLEKSRLLSDRFSAERPKGSFSTLEIQRTEQGDSAMYLCASSKRGLYNEQFFGPGTRLTVL.

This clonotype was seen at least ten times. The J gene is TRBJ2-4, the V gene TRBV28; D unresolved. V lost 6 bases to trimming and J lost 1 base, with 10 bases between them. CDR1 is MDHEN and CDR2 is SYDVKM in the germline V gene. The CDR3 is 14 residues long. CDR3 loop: CASSGVSAKNIQYF. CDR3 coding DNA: TGTGCCAGCAGCGGCGTTAGCGCCAAAAACATTCAGTACTTC. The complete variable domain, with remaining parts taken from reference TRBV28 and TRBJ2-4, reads DVKVTQSSRYLVKRTGEKVFLECVQDMDHENMFWYRQDPGLGLRLIYFSYDVKMKEKGDIPEGYSVSREKKERFSLILESASTNQTSMYLCASSGVSAKNIQYFGAGTRLSVL.